The 15 T cell receptor beta chains in this list originate from one sample, sequenced in a study of regulatory T cells in long-lasting Graves disease. Time point given: newly diagnosed GD, antithyroid drugs for less than 3 months. TCR sequences were obtained from RNA taken from PBMCs. Construction of TCR beta libraries relied on iRepertoire HTBI primers and on Arm-PCR targeting CDR3 regions. TCRdb independently ran MiXCR on the multiplex PCR reads; one entry per CDR3 protein. The data contain around 460,000 distinct CDR3 sequences, roughly 15% of them seen just once; the ten biggest clones take up around a sixth. These records were also assigned to another study, of T cells in Graves' hyperthyroidism and ophthalmopathy.

Sequenced here: peripheral blood mononuclear cells (PBMCs), sampled at new diagnosis, from a patient treated with antithyroid drugs. The receptors shown here come from a woman aged 50 to 65 with Graves disease.

This clonotype was recorded at least ten times. This chain uses TRBV6-5 with TRBJ2-7, with a possible D match to TRBD1 (6 bases). The length of the CDR3 is 15 residues. Germline CDR1 reads MNHEY; CDR2 reads SVGAGI. With 2 bases removed from V and 4 bases from J, the gap between germline ends came to 15 bases. The CDR3 protein is CASSYNRDNPYEQYF. CDR3 sequence (DNA): TGTGCCAGCAGTTACAACCGGGACAATCCTTACGAGCAGTACTTC.

Comment on this clonotype: This likely reflects a read error, since a far larger clone is one base away. The rearrangement joins TRBV6-2 or TRBV6-3 to TRBJ2-3; D possibly matches TRBD1 or TRBD2 (6 bases each). The J call may be in error: the DNA end matches TRBJ2-5 better. Germline lookup yields CDR1 MNHEY and CDR2 SVGEGT. This CDR3 is built from 13 residues. The CDR3 DNA follows: TGTACCAGCAGTTCCGGGGGCCGAGAGACCCAGTACTTC. Encoded protein: CTSSSGGRETQYF.

The chain has TRBV27 and TRBJ1-2; no firm D call. Germline CDR1 MNHEY, CDR2 SMNVEV (reference sequence). There are 12 residues in the CDR3. The CDR3 here is CVTRLGNYGYTF. The DNA for the CDR3 is TGTGTCACGCGCCTGGGGAACTATGGCTACACCTTC.

This clonotype was observed a few times. The chain joins TRBV19 to TRBJ2-7, with D perhaps given as TRBD1 or TRBD2 (5 bases each). Germline V gene data show CDR1 as LNHDA and CDR2 as SQIVND (reference sequence). The V end lost 4 bases, the J end lost 3 bases, and 13 bases lay between the germline ends. CDR3 length: 14 amino acids. The CDR3 nucleotides read TGTGCCAGTAGTACCCCGGGACGGTACTACGAGCAGTACTTC. Translation: CASSTPGRYYEQYF.

This clonotype was recorded a few times. The chain carries TRBV28 and TRBJ1-5; a possible D gene is TRBD1 (5 bases). The CDR3 has 15 amino acids. The germline V gene has CDR1 MDHEN and CDR2 SYDVKM. The V end lost 6 bases, the J end lost 6 bases, and 18 bases lay between the germline ends. CDR3 protein: CASRTGWGVRQPQHF. CDR3 in DNA: TGTGCCAGCAGAACCGGATGGGGGGTACGTCAGCCCCAGCATTTT.

This clonotype was detected many times. The chain is built from TRBV29-1 and TRBJ2-3, with D hard to call. The CDR3 has 12 residues. Between the trimmed V and J ends, which lost 7 bases and 0 bases, there was a span of 8 bases. Germline-derived CDR1 and CDR2 are SQVTM and ANQGSEA. CDR3 region: CSAQISTDTQYF. DNA for the CDR3: TGCAGCGCCCAAATTAGCACAGATACGCAGTATTTT.

There are a few counts of this clonotype. J is TRBJ1-3 and V is TRBV3-1; TRBD1 might be the D (6 bases). The CDR3 consists of 14 residues. Per the germline V gene, CDR1 is LGHDT and CDR2 is YNNKEL (reference sequence). V lost 6 bases to trimming and J lost 3 bases, with 12 bases between them. DNA of the CDR3: TGTGCCAGCAGGCAACAGGGCTTTGGAAACACCATATATTTT. Protein product: CASRQQGFGNTIYF.

As to this clonotype: A much larger clone lies a single base off, so this may be a read error. The CDR3 spells CANSFQQGQGPDTQYF. CDR3 nucleotide sequence: TGTGCCAACAGTTTTCAACAGGGCCAAGGTCCAGATACGCAGTATTTT. This chain uses TRBV28 with TRBJ2-3; a possible D gene is TRBD1 (6 bases). The CDR3 covers 16 residues. Germline V gene data show CDR1 as MDHEN and CDR2 as SYDVKM. Using reference TRBV28 and TRBJ2-3 for the parts outside the CDR3, the full variable domain is DVKVTQSSRYLVKRTGEKVFLECVQDMDHENMFWYRQDPGLGLRLIYFSYDVKMKEKGDIPEGYSVSREKKERFSLILESASTNQTSMYLCANSFQQGQGPDTQYFGPGTRLTVL.

This clonotype was counted many times. The chain is built from TRBV6-1 and TRBJ2-7, with 11 bases lining up with TRBD2. CDR1 MNHNS and CDR2 SASEGT come from the germline V gene. The V segment lost 11 bases and the J segment 3 bases; nucleotides outside the gene matches: 6. The CDR3 covers 13 residues. The DNA for the CDR3 is TGTGCCTCCTCCGGGACTAGCGGCTACGAGCAGTACTTC. Protein: CASSGTSGYEQYF.

Many counts were recorded for this clonotype. The chain is built from TRBV6-5 and TRBJ1-5; D call uncertain. CDR3 length: 16 residues. V shed 2 bases and J shed 0 bases, with 11 bases lying between them. Per germline, CDR1 MNHEY and CDR2 SVGAGI. The CDR3 DNA sequence: TGTGCCAGCAGTTACGGATTGGGGTATAGCAATCAGCCCCAGCATTTT. The encoded protein is CASSYGLGYSNQPQHF.

The rearrangement links TRBV9 to TRBJ1-4, with TRBD1 as a possible D gene (6 bases). Germline-derived CDR1 and CDR2 are SGDLS and YYNGEE. V was cut by 6 bases and J by 8 bases, with 17 bases left in between. The CDR3 extends over 14 amino acids. This chain's CDR3 is CASTRENTGEKLFF. CDR3 bases: TGTGCCAGCACCCGAGAAAACACAGGGGAAAAACTGTTTTTT.

This clonotype was counted at least ten times. The chain is built from TRBV6-5 and TRBJ1-1; the D gene is possibly TRBD1 (5 bases). V was cut by 0 bases and J by 9 bases, with 11 bases left in between. This CDR3 has 13 amino acids. CDR1 is MNHEY, CDR2 SVGAGI, per germline. The CDR3 nucleotides read TGTGCCAGCAGTTACTCTCGGGGGACGCAAGCTTTCTTT. It yields the protein CASSYSRGTQAFF.

This chain links TRBV29-1 with TRBJ2-3, with a weak D call TRBD1 (6 bases). The CDR3 extends over 14 amino acids. The V gene lost 6 bases and the J gene lost 0 bases, with 13 bases spanning the gap. Germline V gene lookup returns CDR1 SQVTM and CDR2 ANQGSEA. This chain's CDR3 is CSVDRRQSTDTQYF. CDR3 coding DNA: TGCAGCGTGGACAGACGCCAAAGCACAGATACGCAGTATTTT.

The chain uses TRBV5-6 and TRBJ1-5; 12 bases line up with TRBD1. The germline V gene encodes CDR1 SGHDT and CDR2 YYEEEE. This CDR3 contains 15 residues. V was pared by 4 bases and J by 6 bases, with 5 bases of the junction left unmatched. The CDR3 nucleotides are TGTGCCAGCAGCAGCGGGACAGGGGGCCGTCAGCCCCAGCATTTT. Its protein is CASSSGTGGRQPQHF.

This chain uses TRBV5-1 with TRBJ2-7; D possibly matches TRBD1 or TRBD2 (5 bases each). With 0 bases removed from V and 2 bases from J, the gap between germline ends came to 12 bases. CDR3 size: 15 residues. In germline, CDR1 is SGHRS, CDR2 YFSETQ. CDR3 in amino acids: CASSLVGAEPYEQYF. CDR3 DNA sequence: TGCGCCAGCAGCTTGGTCGGGGCGGAACCCTACGAGCAGTACTTC.